This TCR beta chain was documented in a study of blood T cells in healthy people across ages. The ends were cut back, 1 base at V and 7 bases at J, with 22 bases in the middle. Germline V gives CDR1 DFQATT, CDR2 SNEGSKA (reference sequence). The CDR3 spans 17 residues. This clonotype was detected only a few times. A second about 7 to 12 cycle PCR used barcoded and J-beta primers. TCRdb processed the 5' RACE reads anew with MiXCR; each CDR3 protein has one entry. Of nearly 800,000 distinct CDR3 sequences listed, more than 20% are singletons. This sample was shared with a second study, whose subject was T cells of mothers and their children.

Sequencing input: blood. This clonotype was obtained from a boy aged 5-17 years in good health. This sequence joins TRBV20-1 and TRBJ2-2; D not resolved. The CDR3 loop reads CSARVDWGSGGYGELFF. For the CDR3, the DNA is TGCAGTGCTAGAGTGGATTGGGGATCAGGCGGCTACGGGGAGCTGTTTTTT.